The present T cell receptor (beta chain) was sequenced within a study of T cell repertoires in cytomegalovirus infection. In the study overall: Public TCR beta signatures indicated both CMV infection and matching HLA type. Findings of the study overall: Frequencies of public TCR beta families were cumulated, and this identified carriers of CMV plus the relevant HLA.

Concerning this clonotype itself: The antigen is unknown.

V lost 1 base and J lost 8, with 12 bases in between. This CDR3 is 14 amino acids long. Germline V gene lookup returns CDR1 MNHNS and CDR2 SASEGT. Using its own MiXCR run on the reads, TCRdb lists one record per CDR3 protein. The data show roughly 920,000 distinct CDR3 sequences, 30% to 40% seen once. The chain employs TRBV6-1 and TRBJ1-5; the D is unclear. This sample comprised cultured CD8+ T cells from PBMCs, obtained from culture after CMV antigen stimulation. This TCR came from a human donor in good health (CMV status not recorded). Some clones in this sample may be carry-over from other donors' samples. CDR3 coding DNA: TGTGCCAGCAGTGAAGTTTATAATATCGAGCCCCAGCATTTT. Translated, it gives CASSEVYNIEPQHF.